The rows below give T cell receptor beta chains drawn from one sample of a study of T cells in localized non-small cell lung cancer. Method: immunoSEQ multiplex PCR; TCRdb's copy keeps in-frame clones and lacks some. Of some 30,000 clones listed, around 73% were seen once; the top ten hold roughly a third. The sequencing used peripheral blood, collected before any cancer treatment. The source is a male donor aged 60 or over with stage II squamous cell lung carcinoma. The CDR3 runs from the conserved cysteine through the conserved F or W. A D gene is named only where the DNA matches it firmly. Expanded clones get a size class; other rows say once, few or many, or leave the size out.

d_gene | j_gene | v_gene | abundance | CDR3aa | CDR3nt
NA | TRBJ2-3 | TRBV1 | NA | CTSSQDLSGRETRGTQYF | TGCACCAGCAGCCAAGATCTATCGGGGCGAGAAACGAGGGGTACGCAGTATTTT
NA | TRBJ1-4 | TRBV15 | NA | CATSRVADYNEKLFF | TGTGCCACCAGCAGAGTGGCGGACTATAATGAAAAACTGTTTTTT
NA | TRBJ2-7 | TRBV15 | NA | CATRGGTYEQYF | TGTGCCACCAGAGGGGGTACCTACGAGCAGTACTTC
TRBD1 | TRBJ2-2 | TRBV15 | few | CATSPDRGRAGELFF | TGTGCCACCAGCCCGGACAGGGGTAGAGCCGGGGAGCTGTTTTTT
TRBD1 | TRBJ2-7 | TRBV7-9 | NA | CASSSITGTGGASYEQYF | TGTGCCAGCAGTTCAATCACCGGGACAGGGGGCGCCTCCTACGAGCAGTACTTC
NA | TRBJ2-2 | TRBV18 | NA | CASSPGTFYGELFF | TGTGCCAGCTCACCGGGGACTTTTTACGGGGAGCTGTTTTTT
TRBD1 | TRBJ1-5 | TRBV18 | NA | CASSPGTAQPQHF | TGTGCCAGCTCACCAGGGACAGCGCAGCCCCAGCATTTT
TRBD2 | TRBJ2-5 | TRBV7-8 | NA | CASSGTSGDPQETQYF | TGTGCCAGCAGCGGGACTAGCGGGGATCCCCAAGAGACCCAGTACTTC
NA | TRBJ2-6 | TRBV19 | NA | CASSIRRTPANVLTF | TGTGCCAGTAGTATCCGCCGGACCCCGGCCAACGTCCTGACTTTC
NA | TRBJ1-1 | TRBV18 | NA | CASSRSQGMNTEAFF | TGTGCCAGCTCTCGCTCGCAGGGGATGAACACTGAAGCTTTCTTT
NA | TRBJ1-6 | TRBV2 | once | CASRVRDGNSPLHF | TGTGCCAGCAGGGTCAGGGACGGTAATTCACCCCTCCACTTT
TRBD1 | TRBJ1-1 | TRBV18 | NA | CASSPTGGTEAFF | TGTGCCAGCTCACCTACAGGGGGAACTGAAGCTTTCTTT
NA | TRBJ2-3 | TRBV7-2 | NA | CASSPDGGSGDTQYF | TGTGCCAGCAGCCCGGACGGGGGCTCGGGAGATACGCAGTATTTT
NA | TRBJ2-3 | TRBV27 | NA | CASSLSGRVGTDTQYF | TGTGCCAGCAGTTTATCGGGCAGGGTGGGCACAGATACGCAGTATTTT
NA | TRBJ2-3 | TRBV7-2 | NA | CASSSSRPAGTQYF | TGTGCCAGCAGTTCTAGCCGACCCGCAGGGACGCAGTATTTT
NA | TRBJ2-4 | TRBV28 | few | CASSLGGVAKNIQYF | TGTGCCAGCAGTTTAGGGGGAGTAGCCAAAAACATTCAGTACTTC
NA | TRBJ1-5 | TRBV19 | NA | CASSKQGGFQPQHF | TGTGCCAGTAGTAAACAGGGTGGTTTTCAGCCCCAGCATTTT
NA | TRBJ2-1 | TRBV10-2 | NA | CASSELWAGDSAYNEQFF | TGCGCCAGCAGTGAGTTGTGGGCAGGGGATTCGGCCTACAATGAGCAGTTCTTC
TRBD1 | TRBJ2-1 | TRBV18 | once | CASSHRDREVFNEQFF | TGTGCCAGCTCACACCGGGACAGGGAAGTTTTCAATGAGCAGTTCTTC
NA | TRBJ2-1 | TRBV10-3 | NA | CAISESSDKSSYNEQFF | TGTGCCATCAGTGAGTCGTCGGACAAGAGCTCCTACAATGAGCAGTTCTTC
NA | TRBJ1-4 | TRBV5-4 | few | CASSSREGTIGEKLFF | TGTGCCAGCAGCTCCCGGGAGGGGACAATCGGAGAAAAACTGTTTTTT
NA | TRBJ1-1 | TRBV6-5 | few | CASSRWDTEAFF | TGTGCCAGCAGCCGGTGGGACACTGAAGCTTTCTTT
NA | TRBJ1-6 | TRBV6-1 | NA | CASTSGGGGSPLHF | TGTGCCAGCACCAGCGGGGGAGGCGGGTCACCCCTCCACTTT
NA | TRBJ1-6 | TRBV5-1 | NA | CASSLGSDSPLHF | TGCGCCAGCAGCTTGGGATCGGATTCACCCCTCCACTTT
TRBD1 | TRBJ1-5 | TRBV6-1 | NA | CASSARRTGGSNQPQHF | TGTGCCAGCAGTGCGCGCCGAACAGGGGGTAGCAATCAGCCCCAGCATTTT
NA | TRBJ2-5 | TRBV7-9 | NA | CASTGLKETQYF | TGTGCCAGCACCGGACTAAAAGAGACCCAGTACTTC
NA | TRBJ1-1 | TRBV13 | NA | CASSSQTNTEAFF | TGTGCCAGCAGCTCACAGACGAACACTGAAGCTTTCTTT
TRBD1 | TRBJ2-7 | TRBV6-5 | NA | CASSPPGQPNEQYF | TGTGCCAGCAGCCCCCCGGGACAGCCGAACGAGCAGTACTTC
NA | TRBJ2-7 | TRBV7-8 | NA | CASSLARASPHEQYF | TGTGCCAGCAGCTTAGCTCGCGCTAGCCCCCACGAGCAGTACTTC
NA | TRBJ1-3 | TRBV5-8 | NA | CASSWGGRNSGNTIYF | TGTGCCAGCAGCTGGGGGGGACGGAACTCTGGAAACACCATATATTTT
TRBD1 | TRBJ1-4 | TRBV5-1 | NA | CASSFGQGLTNEKLFF | TGCGCCAGCAGCTTTGGACAGGGATTAACTAATGAAAAACTGTTTTTT
TRBD2 | TRBJ2-7 | TRBV4-1 | NA | CASSQGLAGETYEQYF | TGCGCCAGCAGCCAGGGACTAGCGGGCGAGACCTACGAGCAGTACTTC
NA | TRBJ2-3 | TRBV9 | NA | CASSATGGPTDTQYF | TGTGCCAGCAGCGCGACAGGCGGCCCCACAGATACGCAGTATTTT
NA | TRBJ1-2 | TRBV5-4 | once | CASSPVGGLDYGYTF | TGTGCCAGCAGCCCGGTCGGGGGGCTGGACTATGGCTACACCTTC
TRBD2 | TRBJ2-1 | TRBV30 | NA | CAWTTPSGGAYNEQFF | TGTGCCTGGACCACCCCTAGCGGGGGGGCGTACAATGAGCAGTTCTTC
TRBD1 | TRBJ1-2 | TRBV15 | NA | CATSADRGYGYTF | TGTGCCACCAGCGCGGACAGGGGCTATGGCTACACCTTC
TRBD1 | TRBJ1-1 | TRBV29-1 | NA | CSVAGTVNTEAFF | TGCAGCGTGGCCGGGACAGTGAACACTGAAGCTTTCTTT
NA | TRBJ2-4 | TRBV13 | NA | CASSFEDSDIQYF | TGTGCCAGCAGCTTTGAGGATTCGGACATTCAGTACTTC
NA | TRBJ2-7 | TRBV5-1 | once | CASSLGRVSEQYF | TGCGCCAGCAGCTTGGGCAGGGTATCCGAGCAGTACTTC
TRBD1 | TRBJ2-3 | TRBV27 | NA | CASSPSRDRGTDTQYF | TGTGCCAGCAGCCCGAGCCGGGACAGGGGAACAGATACGCAGTATTTT
TRBD2 | TRBJ2-5 | TRBV10-3 | NA | CAISESISGSQETQYF | TGTGCCATCAGTGAGTCGATCAGCGGGAGCCAAGAGACCCAGTACTTC
TRBD2 | TRBJ2-3 | TRBV2 | NA | CARRDVSSGGTQYF | TGTGCCAGGCGTGATGTCTCTAGCGGGGGAACGCAGTATTTT
TRBD2 | TRBJ2-1 | TRBV11-3 | NA | CASSLRGEASGSASYNEQFF | TGTGCCAGCAGCTTGAGGGGTGAGGCTAGCGGGAGCGCCTCCTACAATGAGCAGTTCTTC
TRBD1 | TRBJ2-3 | TRBV5-1 | NA | CASSLEDRGVDTQYF | TGCGCCAGCAGCTTGGAGGACAGGGGTGTAGATACGCAGTATTTT
NA | TRBJ2-1 | TRBV4-1 | NA | CASSQDRLGAAEQFF | TGCGCCAGCAGCCAAGACCGCCTTGGGGCGGCTGAGCAGTTCTTC
TRBD1 | TRBJ2-7 | TRBV19 | NA | CATRQGLDRPYEQYF | TGTGCCACTAGACAGGGTCTGGACAGGCCCTACGAGCAGTACTTC
NA | TRBJ2-1 | TRBV29-1 | NA | CSVEGLDFDNEQFF | TGCAGCGTTGAAGGTCTTGACTTCGACAATGAGCAGTTCTTC
NA | TRBJ2-7 | TRBV5-4 | NA | CASSLGHPSSYEQYF | TGTGCCAGCAGCTTGGGCCATCCCAGCTCCTACGAGCAGTACTTC
TRBD1 | TRBJ1-5 | TRBV6-5 | NA | CASSYRTGGGNQPQHF | TGTGCCAGCAGTTACCGGACAGGGGGTGGCAATCAGCCCCAGCATTTT
NA | TRBJ1-3 | TRBV7-9 | NA | CASSSDGPLGNTIYF | TGTGCCAGCAGCTCGGACGGACCGCTGGGGAACACCATATATTTT
TRBD2 | TRBJ2-7 | TRBV6-7 | once | CASSYRRTSGYEQYF | TGTGCCAGCAGTTATAGGAGGACTAGCGGCTACGAGCAGTACTTC
NA | TRBJ2-2 | TRBV6-1 | few | CASREEGDQTGELFF | TGTGCCAGCAGGGAGGAGGGAGATCAAACCGGGGAGCTGTTTTTT
NA | TRBJ1-2 | TRBV5-4 | NA | CASSNLRGHYGYTF | TGTGCCAGCAGCAACCTAAGGGGCCACTATGGCTACACCTTC
NA | TRBJ2-7 | TRBV28 | NA | CASTATVPYEQYF | TGTGCCAGCACGGCGACAGTCCCTTACGAGCAGTACTTC
TRBD1 | TRBJ1-1 | TRBV6-1 | few | CASSGPGQGTEAFF | TGTGCCAGCAGTGGTCCGGGACAGGGCACTGAAGCTTTCTTT
NA | TRBJ1-4 | TRBV6-5 | NA | CASSYSQTNEKLFF | TGTGCCAGCAGTTACTCACAGACTAATGAAAAACTGTTTTTT
NA | TRBJ2-3 | TRBV27 | few | CASSRLGDTQYF | TGTGCCAGCAGCAGGCTTGGGGATACGCAGTATTTT
TRBD2 | TRBJ2-7 | TRBV10-3 | once | CAISETLAGSYEQYF | TGTGCCATCAGTGAAACACTAGCGGGTTCCTACGAGCAGTACTTC